This T cell receptor (beta chain) appears in the sequencing data of a study of Ad26.COV2.S vaccination and SARS-CoV-2 variants (dated by TCRdb to the early 2020s). About the full investigation: Vaccine-arm donors were drawn from COV1001, a multicentre, randomized, double-blind, placebo-controlled phase I-IIa trial of Ad26.COV2.S in healthy adults. The TCR-sequenced set comprised roughly 30 samples: some 19 Ad26.COV2.S vaccine recipients, 5 placebo recipients and 8 SARS-CoV-2 convalescent individuals. Blinding of investigators to trial group allocation was maintained during experiments and outcome assessment. Sequencing of the TCRbeta repertoire served to evaluate the specificity and breadth of SARS-CoV-2-reactive T cell receptors following Ad26.COV2.S vaccination. Trial participants were randomized into five groups of five, in which low-dose or high-dose Ad26.COV2.S was given once or twice, or placebo was given on both occasions. Ad26.COV2.S was administered intramuscularly at a dose of 5x10^10 or 1x10^11 viral particles, either as one shot or as two shots given 56 days apart.

V and J lose 5 bases and 5 bases, and a span of 10 bases separates them. From its cysteine to its phenylalanine, the CDR3 spans 13 amino acids. Only the CDR3 DNA stays, 39 bases, in frame from base 1. CDR1 SGHVS and CDR2 FQNEAQ were looked up in the germline V gene. General conclusions and limits of the study: It was noted by the authors that total T cell responses may have been underestimated by the TCR breadth and depth analyses. After vaccination, substantial breadth of spike-specific CD8+ and CD4+ T cell responses was reported. The study lacked the statistical power to compare responses across vaccine doses or regimens. Spike-specific TCR breadth was higher in Ad26.COV2.S recipients than in placebo recipients (P = 0.0014). Comparable non-spike TCR breadth was observed between vaccine and placebo recipients, consistent with only spike being contained in the vaccine.

Of note for this clone: This receptor's antigen is unknown. Base qualities are not at hand, and no much larger clone is one base apart.

The immunoSEQ Assay was the method used to sequence TCRbeta CDR3 regions. After extraction, genomic DNA underwent amplification by bias-controlled multiplex PCR, followed by high-throughput sequencing. The authors processed their data as follows. To quantify the absolute abundance of every unique TCRbeta CDR3 region, sequences were collapsed and filtered. T cell fraction was estimated by normalizing TCRbeta template counts to usable DNA, which was measured by amplifying reference genes present in all nucleated cells. Repertoire TCRs were annotated as SARS-CoV-2-specific when V gene, CDR3 amino acid sequence and J gene were exactly matched to a known reactive TCR set. The reference SARS-CoV-2 TCR set was obtained from MIRA and was filtered for enrichment in COVID-19-positive ImmuneCODE repertoires, whereby public or cross-reactive TCRs were removed. Using the MIRA antigens, annotated TCRs were further analysed by specific ORF or by position within an ORF. Depth was the summed frequency of annotated unique rearrangements, while breadth was defined as annotated unique rearrangements over total unique productive rearrangements. Two-sided Wilcoxon rank-sum tests were applied when comparing TCR breadth between groups. In its TCRdb copy, this immuneACCESS table keeps in-frame sequences only and misses some clones. Where compared with another copy, unresolved V genes explain less than half of these, and the others have no known cause. That table is the source of V, J and clone size, and D and trimming were worked out from the DNA. This sample has about 480,000 clones in its table, and roughly nine tenths of those were observed once. 9.5% to 15% of the sample goes to the ten largest clones.

Read against the paper, the sample's treatment or condition label means: around 19 received Ad26.COV2.S at low or high dose, single or two shots; roughly 5 received placebo; per-sample allocation not given. For vaccine and placebo recipients, the sequenced repertoires came from samples collected on day 63 after the first injection. In Cohort 1b, roughly 26 adults aged 18-55 years were enrolled at a single site in Boston, USA, between 29 July and 7 August 2020. As a vaccine, Ad26.COV2.S was a replication-incompetent adenovirus type 26 vector that expressed a prefusion-stabilized SARS-CoV-2 spike protein derived from the original Wuhan strain.

The receptor's source is a person aged 18-65 years who received the Ad26.COV2.S COVID-19 vaccine or a placebo. The sample consisted of peripheral blood, taken in a trial of Ad26.COV2.S vaccine versus placebo. The chain uses TRBV7-8 and TRBJ1-5, with the D gene uncertain. The encoded CDR3 is CASSPVQHQPQHF. The base sequence is TGTGCCAGCAGCCCGGTTCAACATCAGCCCCAGCATTTT. Where the CDR3 stops, the reference TRBV7-8 and TRBJ1-5 genes take over; the full variable domain is GAGVSQSPRYKVAKRGQDVALRCDPISGHVSLFWYQQALGQGPEFLTYFQNEAQLDKSGLPSDRFFAERPEGSVSTLKIQRTQQEDSAVYLCASSPVQHQPQHFGDGTRLSIL.